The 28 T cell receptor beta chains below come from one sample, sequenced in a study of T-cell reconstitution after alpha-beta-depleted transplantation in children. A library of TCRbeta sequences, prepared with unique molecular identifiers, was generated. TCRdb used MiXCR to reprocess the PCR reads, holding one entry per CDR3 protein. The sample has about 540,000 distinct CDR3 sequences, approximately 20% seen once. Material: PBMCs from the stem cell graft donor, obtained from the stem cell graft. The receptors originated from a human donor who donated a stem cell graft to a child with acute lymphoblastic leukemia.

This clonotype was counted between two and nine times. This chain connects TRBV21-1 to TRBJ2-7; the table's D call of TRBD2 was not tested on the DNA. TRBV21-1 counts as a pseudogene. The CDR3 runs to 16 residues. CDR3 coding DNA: TGTGCCAGCATCCCTGCGGGGAGGGATTTCTCCTACGAGCAGTACTTC. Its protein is CASIPAGRDFSYEQYF.

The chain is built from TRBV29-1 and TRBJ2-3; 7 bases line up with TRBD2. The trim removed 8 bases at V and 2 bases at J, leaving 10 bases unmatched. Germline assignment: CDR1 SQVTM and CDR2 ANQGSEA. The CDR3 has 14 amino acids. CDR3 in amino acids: CSLTGTTNTDTQYF. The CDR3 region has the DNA TGCAGCTTAACCGGGACTACCAACACAGATACGCAGTATTTT.

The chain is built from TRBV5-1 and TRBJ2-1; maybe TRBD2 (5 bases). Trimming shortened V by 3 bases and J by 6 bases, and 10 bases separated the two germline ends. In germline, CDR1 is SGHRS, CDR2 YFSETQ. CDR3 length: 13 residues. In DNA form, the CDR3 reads TGCGCCAGCAGCTACACAAGCGGCAATGAGCAGTTCTTC. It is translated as CASSYTSGNEQFF.

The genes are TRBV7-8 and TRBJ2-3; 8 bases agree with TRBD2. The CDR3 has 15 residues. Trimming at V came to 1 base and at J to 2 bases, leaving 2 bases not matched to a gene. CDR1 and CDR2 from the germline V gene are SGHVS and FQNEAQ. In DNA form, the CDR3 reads TGTGCCAGCAGCTTAGAACTAGCGGACACAGATACGCAGTATTTT. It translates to CASSLELADTDTQYF.

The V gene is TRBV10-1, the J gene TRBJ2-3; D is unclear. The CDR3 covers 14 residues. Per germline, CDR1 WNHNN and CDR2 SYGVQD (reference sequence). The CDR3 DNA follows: TGCGCTCCTCGAGCCCTTATAGGCACAGATACGCAGTATTTT. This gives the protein CAPRALIGTDTQYF.

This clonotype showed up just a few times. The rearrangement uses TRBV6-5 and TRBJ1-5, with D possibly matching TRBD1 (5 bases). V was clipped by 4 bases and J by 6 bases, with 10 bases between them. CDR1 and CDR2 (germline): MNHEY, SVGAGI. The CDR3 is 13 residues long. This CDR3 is CASSSRDRQPQHF. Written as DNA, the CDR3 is TGTGCCAGCAGTTCCCGGGACCGTCAGCCCCAGCATTTT.

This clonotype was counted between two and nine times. Here the CDR3 reads CASSFLGSTGDEQYF. The CDR3 nucleotides are TGTGCCAGCAGTTTTTTGGGGTCCACGGGGGACGAGCAGTACTTC. The J gene is TRBJ2-7, the V gene TRBV28, with D possibly being TRBD2 (6 bases). This CDR3 is 15 amino acids long. Germline V gene lookup returns CDR1 MDHEN and CDR2 SYDVKM. The germline V and J ends were trimmed by 3 bases and 5 bases, with 17 bases remaining between them.

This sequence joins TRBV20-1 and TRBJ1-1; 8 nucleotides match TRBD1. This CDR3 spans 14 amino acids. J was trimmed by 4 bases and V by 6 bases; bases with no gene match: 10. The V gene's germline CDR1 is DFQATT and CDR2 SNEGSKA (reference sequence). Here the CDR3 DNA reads TGCAGTGCCCGCCCCGGGGACAGGACCACTGAAGCTTTCTTT. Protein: CSARPGDRTTEAFF.

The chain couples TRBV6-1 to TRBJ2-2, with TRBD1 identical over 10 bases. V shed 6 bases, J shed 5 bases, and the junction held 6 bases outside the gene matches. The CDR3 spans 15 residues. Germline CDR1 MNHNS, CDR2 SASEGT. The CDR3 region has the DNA TGTGCCAGCAGCTCAGGGACAGGGGAGACCGGGGAGCTGTTTTTT. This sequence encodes CASSSGTGETGELFF.

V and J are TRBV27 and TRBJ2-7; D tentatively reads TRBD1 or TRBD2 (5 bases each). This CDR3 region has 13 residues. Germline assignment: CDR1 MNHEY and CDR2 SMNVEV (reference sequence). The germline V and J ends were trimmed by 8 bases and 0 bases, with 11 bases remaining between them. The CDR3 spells CASGPGTSYEQYF. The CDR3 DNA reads TGTGCCAGCGGACCCGGGACCTCCTACGAGCAGTACTTC.

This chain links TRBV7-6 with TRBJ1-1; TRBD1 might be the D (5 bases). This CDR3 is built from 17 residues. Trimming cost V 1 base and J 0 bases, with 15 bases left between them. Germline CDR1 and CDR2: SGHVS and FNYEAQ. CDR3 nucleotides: TGTGCCAGCAGCTTAGGTGGGACTTTCCTTATGAACACTGAAGCTTTCTTT. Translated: CASSLGGTFLMNTEAFF.

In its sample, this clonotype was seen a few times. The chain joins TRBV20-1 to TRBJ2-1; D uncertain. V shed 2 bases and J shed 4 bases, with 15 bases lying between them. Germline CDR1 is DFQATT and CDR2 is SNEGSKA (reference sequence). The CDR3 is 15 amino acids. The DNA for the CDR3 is TGCAGTGCTAGATCAAACAGAGAGTATTACAATGAGCAGTTCTTC. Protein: CSARSNREYYNEQFF.

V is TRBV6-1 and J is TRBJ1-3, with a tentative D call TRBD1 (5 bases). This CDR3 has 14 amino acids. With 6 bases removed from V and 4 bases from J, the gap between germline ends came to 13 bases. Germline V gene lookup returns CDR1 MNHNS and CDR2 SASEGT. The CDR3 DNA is TGTGCCAGCAGCGCCGGGACGCTCGGAAACACCATATATTTT. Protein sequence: CASSAGTLGNTIYF.

The CDR3 sequence is CASSSVARGGLNQPQHF. The CDR3, as DNA: TGTGCCAGCAGTTCCGTCGCACGAGGGGGTTTGAATCAGCCCCAGCATTTT. The genes are TRBV27 and TRBJ1-5, with D possibly matching TRBD1 (6 bases). Per germline, CDR1 MNHEY and CDR2 SMNVEV (reference sequence). The CDR3 has 17 amino acids. Trimming shortened V by 4 bases and J by 4 bases, and 20 bases separated the two germline ends.

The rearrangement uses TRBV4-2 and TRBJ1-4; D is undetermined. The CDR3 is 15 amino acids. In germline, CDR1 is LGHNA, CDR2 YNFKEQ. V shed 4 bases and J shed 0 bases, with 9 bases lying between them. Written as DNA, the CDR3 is TGTGCCAGCAGCCGCCGCGGGACAACTAATGAAAAACTGTTTTTT. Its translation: CASSRRGTTNEKLFF.

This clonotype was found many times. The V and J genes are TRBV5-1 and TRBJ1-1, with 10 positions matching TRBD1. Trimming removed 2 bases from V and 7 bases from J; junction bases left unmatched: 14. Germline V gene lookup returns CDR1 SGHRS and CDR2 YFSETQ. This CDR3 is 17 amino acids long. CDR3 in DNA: TGCGCCAGCAGCTTAGGTGGGACAGGGGAACTATCGGGTGAAGCTTTCTTT. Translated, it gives CASSLGGTGELSGEAFF. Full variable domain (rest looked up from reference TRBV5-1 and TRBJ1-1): KAGVTQTPRYLIKTRGQQVTLSCSPISGHRSVSWYQQTPGQGLQFLFEYFSETQRNKGNFPGRFSGRQFSNSRSEMNVSTLELGDSALYLCASSLGGTGELSGEAFFGQGTRLTVV.

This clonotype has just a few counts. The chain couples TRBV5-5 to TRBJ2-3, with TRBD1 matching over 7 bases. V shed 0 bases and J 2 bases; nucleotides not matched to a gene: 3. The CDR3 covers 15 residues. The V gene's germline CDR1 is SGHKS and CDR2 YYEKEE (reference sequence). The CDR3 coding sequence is TGTGCCAGCAGCTTGGGACAGGGAACCACAGATACGCAGTATTTT. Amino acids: CASSLGQGTTDTQYF.

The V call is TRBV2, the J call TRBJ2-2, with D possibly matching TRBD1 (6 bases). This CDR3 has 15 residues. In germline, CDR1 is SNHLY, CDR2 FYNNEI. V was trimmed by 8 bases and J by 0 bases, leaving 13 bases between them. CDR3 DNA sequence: TGTGCCAGCCTGAGGGACACCTCGAACACCGGGGAGCTGTTTTTT. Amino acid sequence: CASLRDTSNTGELFF. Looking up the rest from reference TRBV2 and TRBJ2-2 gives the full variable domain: EPEVTQTPSHQVTQMGQEVILRCVPISNHLYFYWYRQILGQKVEFLVSFYNNEISEKSEIFDDQFSVERPDGSNFTLKIRSTKLEDSAMYFCASLRDTSNTGELFFGEGSRLTVL.

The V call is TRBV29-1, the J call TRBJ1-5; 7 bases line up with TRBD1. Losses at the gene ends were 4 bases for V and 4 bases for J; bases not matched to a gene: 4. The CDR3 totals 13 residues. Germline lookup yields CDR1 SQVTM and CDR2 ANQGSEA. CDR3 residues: CSVVSGGNQPQHF. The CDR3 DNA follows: TGCAGCGTTGTTTCAGGGGGGAATCAGCCCCAGCATTTT.

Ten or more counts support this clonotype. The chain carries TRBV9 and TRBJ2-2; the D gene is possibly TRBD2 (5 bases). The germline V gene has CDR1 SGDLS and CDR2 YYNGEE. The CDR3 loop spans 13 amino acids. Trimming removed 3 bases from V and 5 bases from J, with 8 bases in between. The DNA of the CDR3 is TGTGCCAGCAGCGGGGGAGCAACCGGGGAGCTGTTTTTT. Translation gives CASSGGATGELFF.

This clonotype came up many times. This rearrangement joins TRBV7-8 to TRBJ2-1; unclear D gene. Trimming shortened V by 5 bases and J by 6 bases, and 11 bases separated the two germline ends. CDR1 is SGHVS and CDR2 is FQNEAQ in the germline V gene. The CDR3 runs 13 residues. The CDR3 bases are TGTGCCAGCAGCCCAACGTCAATCAATGAGCAGTTCTTC. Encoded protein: CASSPTSINEQFF.

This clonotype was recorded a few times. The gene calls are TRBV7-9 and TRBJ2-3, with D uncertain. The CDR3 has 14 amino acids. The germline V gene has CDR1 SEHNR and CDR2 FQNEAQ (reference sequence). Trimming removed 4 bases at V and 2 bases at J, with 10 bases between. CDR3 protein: CASSSQTFTDTQYF. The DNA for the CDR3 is TGTGCCAGCAGCTCTCAGACTTTCACAGATACGCAGTATTTT.

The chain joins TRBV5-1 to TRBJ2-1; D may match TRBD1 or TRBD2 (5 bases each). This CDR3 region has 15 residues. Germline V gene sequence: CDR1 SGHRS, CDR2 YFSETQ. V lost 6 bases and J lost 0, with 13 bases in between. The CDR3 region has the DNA TGCGCCAGCAACCACGGGGACGACTCCTACAATGAGCAGTTCTTC. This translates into CASNHGDDSYNEQFF. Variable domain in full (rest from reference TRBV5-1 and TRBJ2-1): KAGVTQTPRYLIKTRGQQVTLSCSPISGHRSVSWYQQTPGQGLQFLFEYFSETQRNKGNFPGRFSGRQFSNSRSEMNVSTLELGDSALYLCASNHGDDSYNEQFFGPGTRLTVL.

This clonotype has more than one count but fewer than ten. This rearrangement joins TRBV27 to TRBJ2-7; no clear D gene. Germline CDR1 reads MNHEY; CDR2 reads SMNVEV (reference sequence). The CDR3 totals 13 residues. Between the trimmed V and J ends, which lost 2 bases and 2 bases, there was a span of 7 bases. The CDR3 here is CASSLTQAYEQYF. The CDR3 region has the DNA TGTGCCAGCAGTTTAACCCAGGCCTACGAGCAGTACTTC.

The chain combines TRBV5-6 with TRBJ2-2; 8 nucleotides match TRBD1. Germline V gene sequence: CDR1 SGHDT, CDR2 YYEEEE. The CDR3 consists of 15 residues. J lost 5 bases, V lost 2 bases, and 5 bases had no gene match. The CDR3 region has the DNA TGTGCCAGCAGCTTCGGACAGGGAATTACCGGGGAGCTGTTTTTT. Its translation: CASSFGQGITGELFF.

This CDR3 is CASSPRPGGIGSNQPQHF. In DNA form, the CDR3 reads TGTGCCAGCAGCCCGAGGCCAGGGGGCATAGGTAGCAATCAGCCCCAGCATTTT. V gene TRBV7-3 combines with J gene TRBJ1-5, with TRBD1 identical over 8 bases. With V trimmed by 5 bases and J by 0 bases, 12 bases remained unmatched. Germline CDR1 SGHTA, CDR2 FQGTGA. The CDR3 sequence is 18 residues long.

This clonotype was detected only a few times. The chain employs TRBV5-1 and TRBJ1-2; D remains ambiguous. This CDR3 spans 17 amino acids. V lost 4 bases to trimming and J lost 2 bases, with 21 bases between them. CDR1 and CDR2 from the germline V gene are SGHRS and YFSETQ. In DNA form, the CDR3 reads TGCGCCAGCAGCGGGGTGCGGCCCCGAACGAACAACTATGGCTACACCTTC. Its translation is CASSGVRPRTNNYGYTF. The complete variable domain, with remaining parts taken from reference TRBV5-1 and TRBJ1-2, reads KAGVTQTPRYLIKTRGQQVTLSCSPISGHRSVSWYQQTPGQGLQFLFEYFSETQRNKGNFPGRFSGRQFSNSRSEMNVSTLELGDSALYLCASSGVRPRTNNYGYTFGSGTRLTVV.

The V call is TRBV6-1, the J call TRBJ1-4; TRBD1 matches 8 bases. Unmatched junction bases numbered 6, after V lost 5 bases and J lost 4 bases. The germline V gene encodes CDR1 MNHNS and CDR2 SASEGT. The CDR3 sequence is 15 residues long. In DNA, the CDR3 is TGTGCCAGCAGTAAGGACAGGGCGAGTAATGAAAAACTGTTTTTT. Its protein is CASSKDRASNEKLFF.